This T cell receptor beta chain was captured in a study of blood T cells in healthy people across ages. Across the whole study: Per two T cells, about one barcoded beta molecule was captured through template switching.

Alongside a J-beta primer mix, a sample-barcoded 5' primer served in a second PCR lasting about 7 to 12 cycles. Each cDNA was tagged by a template-switch adaptor containing 12 random nucleotides. From each sample, at least 2.5 million paired-end reads containing CDR3 were obtained. TCRdb reanalysed the 5' RACE reads using MiXCR and keeps one entry per CDR3 protein. The profile shows about 1.4 million distinct CDR3 sequences, around 59% of them singletons. A word on this clonotype: Its specificity is unknown.

Notes on the study in general: Older individuals had lower TCR beta diversity per million T cells (the decline was roughly linear).

Germline CDR1 reads LGHNA; CDR2 reads YNFKEQ. This CDR3 comprises 15 residues. Trimming stripped 0 bases from V and 8 bases from J, with 13 bases between. The specimen sequenced was blood. This chain uses TRBV4-2 with TRBJ2-2; the D gene is possibly TRBD2 (5 bases). This receptor was taken from a man aged 18 to 29 in good health. The CDR3: CASSQDTGKGGELFF. In nucleotides, the CDR3 is TGTGCCAGCAGCCAAGATACGGGAAAAGGGGGGGAGCTGTTTTTT.